Following are 24 T cell receptor beta chains from one sample sequenced in a study of cytomegalovirus exposure and HLA in healthy donors. 60 Vbeta and 13 Jbeta primers were used in PCR. Profiling relied on immunoSEQ multiplex PCR, and the TCRdb table lists in-frame clones only, not all of them. The sample has hundreds of thousands of clones; roughly 82% are singletons. What was sequenced was PBMCs. The receptors were gathered from a man aged 40-50 years in good health and CMV-seropositive.

The gene calls are TRBV28 and TRBJ1-3; 7 nucleotides line up with TRBD1. Germline-derived CDR1 and CDR2 are MDHEN and SYDVKM. This CDR3 is 15 amino acids long. J gave up 0 bases and V 8 bases, and 7 bases lay outside the gene matches. The CDR3 spells CASGDRTLSGNTIYF. For the CDR3, the DNA is TGTGCCAGCGGGGACAGAACTCTCTCTGGAAACACCATATATTTT. Full variable domain (outside the CDR3, taken from reference TRBV28 and TRBJ1-3): DVKVTQSSRYLVKRTGEKVFLECVQDMDHENMFWYRQDPGLGLRLIYFSYDVKMKEKGDIPEGYSVSREKKERFSLILESASTNQTSMYLCASGDRTLSGNTIYFGEGSWLTVV.

This clone has only one observation. This chain joins TRBV5-1 and TRBJ2-5; 11 nucleotides align to TRBD2. The CDR3 totals 14 residues. V was pared by 2 bases and J by 3 bases, with 0 bases of the junction left unmatched. Germline values: CDR1 SGHRS, CDR2 YFSETQ. CDR3 in DNA: TGCGCCAGCAGCTTACTAGCGGGAGAAGAGACCCAGTACTTC. This encodes CASSLLAGEETQYF.

The chain employs TRBV7-9 and TRBJ2-5; TRBD1 is a possible D gene (6 bases). V was trimmed by 4 bases and J by 3 bases, leaving 15 bases between them. The germline V gene has CDR1 SEHNR and CDR2 FQNEAQ (reference sequence). The CDR3 loop spans 15 amino acids. The CDR3 bases are TGTGCCAGCAGCTCCGTCACAGGGTTGGAAGAGACCCAGTACTTC. Encoded protein: CASSSVTGLEETQYF.

The genes are TRBV6-5 and TRBJ1-5; a possible D gene is TRBD1 (5 bases). V gave up 2 bases and J gave up 2 bases, with 7 bases separating them. Germline V gene lookup returns CDR1 MNHEY and CDR2 SVGAGI. There are 14 residues in the CDR3. The CDR3 is CASSYRGGNQPQHF. In nucleotides, the CDR3 is TGTGCCAGCAGTTACAGGGGTGGCAATCAGCCCCAGCATTTT.

The chain combines TRBV28 with TRBJ2-2; D is undetermined. This CDR3 region has 15 residues. Between the trimmed V and J ends, which lost 6 bases and 2 bases, there was a span of 13 bases. Germline assignment: CDR1 MDHEN and CDR2 SYDVKM. In nucleotides, the CDR3 is TGTGCCAGCAGCCCAGTTTCTTTAAACACCGGGGAGCTGTTTTTT. Translation gives CASSPVSLNTGELFF.

DNA of the CDR3: TGCAGCGTTGATGAGACTAGCGGGAGGGCCAGTGAGCAGTTCTTC. Protein product: CSVDETSGRASEQFF. The chain couples TRBV29-1 to TRBJ2-1; 14 bases match TRBD2. Germline lookup yields CDR1 SQVTM and CDR2 ANQGSEA. With 3 bases clipped from V and 9 bases from J, the junction kept 7 bases outside the gene matches. The CDR3 covers 15 residues.

This clone was seen only once. The chain employs TRBV11-2 and TRBJ2-3; D perhaps matches TRBD2 (6 bases). Germline V gene data show CDR1 as SGHAT and CDR2 as FQNNGV. The CDR3 sequence is 12 residues long. The ends were cut back, 3 bases at V and 5 bases at J, with 6 bases in the middle. The CDR3 coding sequence is TGTGCCAGCAGCTTGGGACTAGATACGCAGTATTTT. Translating gives CASSLGLDTQYF.

In this sample, this clone turned up a few times. The V and J genes are TRBV5-4 and TRBJ2-1; TRBD2 aligns across 13 bases. The CDR3 is 17 amino acids. CDR1 and CDR2 (germline): SGHNT, YYREEE (reference sequence). V trimming: 3 bases; J trimming: 1 base; junction bases outside the gene matches: 4. DNA of the CDR3: TGTGCCAGCAGCTCTAGGACTAGCGGGAGTTCCTACAATGAGCAGTTCTTC. Protein sequence: CASSSRTSGSSYNEQFF.

The gene calls are TRBV28 and TRBJ2-1; D might be TRBD2 (6 bases). The CDR3 has 14 residues. Germline V gene sequence: CDR1 MDHEN, CDR2 SYDVKM. The ends were cut back, 5 bases at V and 12 bases at J, with 20 bases in the middle. CDR3 in DNA: TGTGCCAGCAGTCCGCGGGCTACTAGCAAGGGGCAGTTCTTC. Protein: CASSPRATSKGQFF. Full variable domain (outside the CDR3, taken from reference TRBV28 and TRBJ2-1): DVKVTQSSRYLVKRTGEKVFLECVQDMDHENMFWYRQDPGLGLRLIYFSYDVKMKEKGDIPEGYSVSREKKERFSLILESASTNQTSMYLCASSPRATSKGQFFGPGTRLTVL.

The CDR3 sequence is CASSEAGGNEKLFF. As DNA, the CDR3 is TGTGCCAGCAGTGAAGCAGGGGGGAATGAAAAACTGTTTTTT. The chain is built from TRBV25-1 and TRBJ1-4, with 7 bases matching TRBD1. The trim removed 2 bases at V and 5 bases at J, leaving 2 bases unmatched. CDR3 length equals 14 residues. The germline gives CDR1 MGHDK, CDR2 SYGVNS.

This chain links TRBV5-1 with TRBJ1-1, with D maybe TRBD1 (6 bases). V was cut by 6 bases and J by 7 bases, with 19 bases left in between. The CDR3 has 14 residues. Germline V gene lookup returns CDR1 SGHRS and CDR2 YFSETQ. CDR3 sequence (DNA): TGCGCCAGCAACCCGTCCACAGGGACCGATGAAGCTTTCTTT. Protein sequence: CASNPSTGTDEAFF.

The chain has TRBV7-6 and TRBJ2-5, with 7 bases that match TRBD1. The tail of the sequence fits TRBJ2-7 better, so the J call may be wrong. Germline values: CDR1 SGHVS, CDR2 FNYEAQ. The CDR3 runs to 15 residues. Here the CDR3 reads CASSLRVGGTYEQYF. CDR3 in DNA: TGTGCCAGCAGCTTGAGGGTAGGGGGCACCTACGAGCAGTACTTC.

The chain uses TRBV5-1 and TRBJ2-7, with TRBD2 as a possible D gene (6 bases). Germline lookup yields CDR1 SGHRS and CDR2 YFSETQ. Trimming shortened V by 2 bases and J by 4 bases, and 13 bases separated the two germline ends. The CDR3 contains 14 residues. CDR3 nucleotides: TGCGCCAGCAGCTTCGGCGGGATCTCGTACGAGCAGTACTTC. This sequence encodes CASSFGGISYEQYF.

J is TRBJ1-1 and V is TRBV5-1, with 7 bases lining up with TRBD1. This CDR3 comprises 13 residues. The V gene's germline CDR1 is SGHRS and CDR2 YFSETQ. The J segment lost 7 bases and the V segment lost 2 bases, leaving 5 bases of the junction unmatched. The CDR3 spells CASSLGGRGEAFF. The CDR3 DNA sequence: TGCGCCAGCAGCTTAGGGGGCCGGGGTGAAGCTTTCTTT.

The rearrangement links TRBV19 to TRBJ1-5, with a tentative D call TRBD1 (5 bases). Trimming cost V 9 bases and J 1 base, with 16 bases left between them. The CDR3 extends over 15 amino acids. Per the germline V gene, CDR1 is LNHDA and CDR2 is SQIVND (reference sequence). The CDR3 is CASFTGGGSNQPQHF. The CDR3 nucleotides are TGTGCCAGCTTTACGGGGGGTGGAAGCAATCAGCCCCAGCATTTT.

This chain uses TRBV6-4 with TRBJ2-2; tentative D call: TRBD1 (6 bases). The CDR3 spans 13 residues. Looked up from germline, CDR1 is MRHNA and CDR2 is SNTAGT. With 5 bases removed from V and 3 bases from J, the gap between germline ends came to 7 bases. CDR3 coding DNA: TGTGCCAGCAGTACAGGGTACACCGGGGAGCTGTTTTTT. This translates into CASSTGYTGELFF.

This rearrangement joins TRBV5-1 to TRBJ1-2, with 9 bases matching TRBD1. Germline CDR1 is SGHRS and CDR2 is YFSETQ. The V segment lost 4 bases and the J segment 6 bases; nucleotides outside the gene matches: 13. The length of the CDR3 is 16 residues. The CDR3 sequence is CASSLGDRDSTHGYTF. CDR3 DNA: TGCGCCAGCAGCCTAGGGGACAGGGATTCAACCCATGGCTACACCTTC.

J is TRBJ2-7 and V is TRBV10-2; 8 bases match TRBD1. V lost 6 bases and J lost 6; bases outside the gene matches: 4. CDR3 length: 12 amino acids. Germline-derived CDR1 and CDR2 are WSHSY and SAAADI. Written as DNA, the CDR3 is TGCGCCAGCAGGGACAGGGCCAGCGAGCAGTACTTC. Residues: CASRDRASEQYF.

J is TRBJ2-7 and V is TRBV6-5; the match to TRBD1 covers 7 bases. Germline-derived CDR1 and CDR2 are MNHEY and SVGAGI. The V and J ends lost 0 bases and 7 bases, in that order; junction bases with no gene match: 3. The CDR3 sequence is 13 residues long. DNA of the CDR3: TGTGCCAGCAGTTACTCAAGGGGGCGTGAGCAGTACGTC. This translates into CASSYSRGREQYV.

Points on this clone: This specimen includes other DNA sequences encoding the same CDR3. The chain recombines TRBV6-6 with TRBJ1-2, with 7 nucleotides matching TRBD1. V was pared by 6 bases and J by 3 bases, with 4 bases of the junction left unmatched. The germline gives CDR1 MNHNY, CDR2 SVGAGI (reference sequence). CDR3 length: 13 amino acids. Here the CDR3 DNA reads TGTGCCAGCAGCCCTACAGGGGACTATGGCTACACCTTC. Protein sequence: CASSPTGDYGYTF.

V gene TRBV30 combines with J gene TRBJ2-3, with 7 bases aligning to TRBD1. From germline, CDR1 is GTSNPN and CDR2 SVGIG (reference sequence). The trim removed 5 bases at V and 0 bases at J, leaving 11 bases unmatched. The CDR3 spans 16 residues. The CDR3 loop is CAWVEKDRASTDTQYF. The DNA for the CDR3 is TGTGCCTGGGTAGAAAAAGACAGGGCTAGCACAGATACGCAGTATTTT.

V gene TRBV7-2 combines with J gene TRBJ2-2, with D maybe TRBD2 (6 bases). Trimming left V 5 bases short and J 3 bases short, with 16 bases between. Germline V gene lookup returns CDR1 SGHTA and CDR2 FQGNSA. The CDR3 is 16 residues long. The CDR3 reads CASSLPSGTYTGELFF. The CDR3, as DNA: TGTGCCAGCAGCCTCCCCTCCGGGACTTACACCGGGGAGCTGTTTTTT.

The chain joins TRBV18 to TRBJ2-3, with D possibly being TRBD1 (8 bases). CDR3 length equals 14 residues. V shed 4 bases and J shed 7 bases, with 15 bases lying between them. Germline CDR1 KGHSH, CDR2 LQKENI. CDR3 in DNA: TGTGCCAGCTCACGTGACAGGGGAGGGAATACGCAGTATTTT. Protein sequence: CASSRDRGGNTQYF.

This clone was picked up a small number of times. The chain has TRBV4-1 and TRBJ1-1, with no clear D. The germline V and J ends were trimmed by 0 bases and 0 bases, with 14 bases remaining between them. The CDR3 runs to 17 residues. Germline assignment: CDR1 MGHRA and CDR2 YSYEKL. The CDR3 loop reads CASSQEARGIMNTEAFF. For the CDR3, the DNA is TGCGCCAGCAGCCAAGAGGCTCGGGGAATCATGAACACTGAAGCTTTCTTT.